Below, one T cell receptor beta chain is given with its context. Its specificity is not known. 5'RACE primed at constant segments yielded TCR alpha and TCR beta cDNA libraries bearing sample barcodes and UMIs. TCRdb redid the calling of the 5' RACE reads with MiXCR, one entry per CDR3 protein. The sample records 250,000 or so distinct CDR3 sequences, roughly 18% being singletons. Germline CDR1 and CDR2: SEHNR and FQNEAQ (reference sequence). There are 12 residues in the CDR3. Trimming pared 2 bases from V and 6 bases from J, leaving 5 bases between. The data are from a study of T-cell memory formation after mild COVID-19. Notes on the study in general: Some responding clones appeared in pre-infection memory, suggesting cross-reactive memory joined. Mainly CM and EM harbored the contracting CD4+ clones; mainly EMRA harbored the CD8+ ones. CD4+ bias marked clones expanding day 15 to 37, unlike balanced contracting clones.

V and J are TRBV7-9 and TRBJ2-4; D unresolved. The TCR originated in a man between 18 and 29 years old who had mild COVID-19 (a few samples of this study predate the infection). Cell type and time point are not known. Material for sequencing was PBMCs or a T cell subset sorted from them (not recorded which). This CDR3 is CASSLISNIQYF. The CDR3 DNA follows: TGTGCCAGCAGCTTAATCTCAAACATTCAGTACTTC.